This TCR beta chain was sequenced in a study of neoadjuvant anti-PD-1 for oral cavity cancer. Only in-frame clones appear in the TCRdb table, and some are missing; sequencing was by immunoSEQ multiplex PCR. The table lists over 15,000 clones, under 75% of them singletons. Source: PBMCs, taken before nivolumab (anti-PD-1) treatment. The TCR sequence derives from a person between 40 and 85 years old with oral cavity squamous cell carcinoma.

CDR3 loop: CASSLLGISNTGELFF. In DNA form, the CDR3 reads TGTGCCAGCAGCTTGTTAGGGATTTCGAACACCGGGGAGCTGTTTTTT. This chain connects TRBV5-6 to TRBJ2-2; no clear D gene. Trimming stripped 1 base from V and 0 bases from J, with 10 bases between. Germline V gives CDR1 SGHDT, CDR2 YYEEEE. CDR3 size: 16 residues.